This T cell receptor beta chain is from a study of cytomegalovirus exposure and HLA in healthy donors (dated by TCRdb to 2016 to 2017). With regard to the full study: An earlier analysis of 587 of the donors reported under 300 Gb of sequence data and 100 million to 120 million unique TCR beta sequences obtained from approximately 180 million T cells. About 320 gigabases of sequencing data and approximately 85 million unique TCR sequences were included in an early release covering about 700 HLA-typed donors. Of the roughly 400 genotyped donors, over 80% were placed in the genetic ancestry cluster associated with self-reported Caucasian donors. The aim of the study was to test whether cataloging public T cell receptors could identify signatures of past pathogen exposure. The T cell repertoires of under 700 subjects were profiled by immunosequencing and related to cytomegalovirus serostatus. A separate validation cohort of about 110 different subjects was used in addition to the 666-subject first cohort. To predict cytomegalovirus infection status, the study combined high-throughput TCR immunosequencing, statistical association of individual TCRs with disease status, and machine learning. To study patterns of TCR occurrence, a later analysis re-analyzed previously published TCR beta repertoires from 666 donors and added high-resolution HLA genotyping. Rather than using new phenotypic data, the later analysis identified candidate immune exposures from TCR beta sequences and from how often those sequences occurred across donors. To decide whether each TCR beta V gene segment behaved as functional or pseudogenic, an earlier analysis of fewer than 750 of the donors relied on high-throughput TCR beta sequencing. Donor age, sex, ethnicity and CMV serostatus were collected together with the repertoire data. A later genetic analysis took genome-wide SNP genotypes for about 65% of the 666 donors and used that subset as a discovery cohort. All discovery cohort repertoires had been generated using a single sequencing platform. Both class I and class II loci were covered by HLA typing, at four-digit resolution. The number of donors typed differed by locus, with 629-630 for A, B, C, DRB1 and DQB1, 522 for DQA1, under 610 for DPA1, and around 430 for DPB1. A handful of DR-DQ haplotypes were handled as single units for association and clustering because linkage in the cohort was strong. Across roughly 420 genotyped donors of the cohort, an average of roughly 250,000 unique TCR beta nucleotide sequences per donor were sequenced, and around 20% of those sequences were non-productive. What the authors observed across the whole study: This cohort had only TCR beta chains sequenced, and the lack of alpha or paired-chain data limited which features could be detected. A later analysis reported that several top co-occurrence clusters appeared linked to parvovirus B19, influenza, CMV and Epstein-Barr virus. In both the original and validation cohorts, the classifier was reported to diagnose cytomegalovirus status with high specificity and sensitivity. Roughly uniform sequencing depth across donors was assumed in presence/absence analyses, although this assumption may not hold. Because the 87-base-pair reads could not distinguish some IMGT-functional V segments, including TRBV6-2 and TRBV6-3, those segments were excluded. When HLA alleles, especially DR and DQ, strongly co-occurred, TCR associations were difficult to assign to individual alleles. A cluster of highly shared sequence variants was judged likely to be a technical artifact of the sequencing pipeline. According to a later genetic analysis, donors in an Asian-associated ancestry cluster had fewer N-insertions in productive TCRs than the roughly 660-donor mean. Most TCR sequences were observed very rarely across donors, whereas some public TCRs were present in many individuals. The earlier analysis of about 600 of the donors excluded 15 to 20 rarely observed V segments, including chromosome 9 orphons, because counts were too low. A later genetic analysis associated a missense DCLRE1C variant with V-gene and J-gene trimming of TCR beta chains, and an independent cohort replicated the association. The study listed 164 TCR beta chains as associated with cytomegalovirus. Correlated functional status among segregating V segments might reflect linkage disequilibrium, but an unknown experimental factor could not be ruled out. In a later analysis, most CMV-associated TCR beta chains were found to appear HLA-restricted, with HLA associations seemingly driven largely by CMV exposure. Because some donors lacked HLA typing at each locus, the association tests relied only on the typed subset. In vitro tests confirmed that a few of the cytomegalovirus-associated TCR beta chains recognize cytomegalovirus antigens. Broadly in line with IMGT annotations, most TCR beta V segments showed up in productive rearrangements about 87% or about 30% of the time in an earlier analysis of under 700 of the donors. According to the authors, the approach could potentially be generalized to other disease states and immunological phenotypes. At a false discovery rate of 0.05, a later analysis linked under 20,000 TCR beta sequences to specific HLA alleles. In a later analysis, the rate of TCR association differed among HLA loci, with DRB1 alleles having the most associated TCRs and HLA-C alleles having the fewest. The only immune exposure information available for the cohort was CMV serostatus. In a later analysis, HLA-associated TCR beta chains showed more clonal expansion and lower generation probabilities than non-associated chains that were equally common. A further reported finding was that TCR beta sequences accurately predicted the HLA-A and HLA-B alleles for most subjects in the first cohort.

The cohort consisted of more than 650 healthy bone marrow donors. All cohort members were sampled while nominally healthy, although unrecorded immune exposures were likely present. The donor tested CMV seropositive and was one of the 289 seropositive cohort members. A peripheral blood sample was collected from each donor, and TCR beta sequencing was performed on peripheral blood mononuclear cells. The Qiagen DNeasy Blood Extraction Kit was used to extract genomic DNA from the blood cell samples. With regard to this clone: The antigen it recognizes is unknown. No base-level quality is on record; no much larger clone is a single base apart.

Trimming at the junction amounts to 4 bases on V and 1 base on J, and the germline ends lie 6 bases apart. From cysteine to phenylalanine, the CDR3 is 13 amino acids long. Only CDR3 DNA is held: 39 bases, read in frame from base 1. CDR1 and CDR2, looked up from the germline V gene, are MNHNS and SASEGT. Library method: the immunoSEQ multiplex PCR assay. For the multiplex PCR, a mixture combining 60 forward primers for TCR Vbeta segments and 13 reverse primers for TCR Jbeta segments was used. The CDR3 region of rearranged TCR beta genes was amplified from genomic DNA by a multiplex PCR assay. Amplified TCR beta libraries were sequenced as 87-base-pair reads on the Illumina HiSeq System. The study's own analysis went as follows. Across the roughly 700 repertoires, a later analysis counted 78 million or so unique TCR beta chains, around 10 million of which were shared by at least two donors. To remove PCR and sequencing errors, raw reads were error-corrected and collapsed into unique sequences using a nearest-neighbor algorithm that merged closely related sequences. To assign V, D and J gene segments, CDR3 sequences were aligned to IMGT reference sequences. For a sequence to be retained, at least a six-nucleotide match to both a V gene segment and a J gene segment was required. A rearrangement counted as productive if the CDR3 had no stop codons and remained in frame with V and J, and every other rearrangement counted as non-productive. CDR3 was defined by IMGT convention, running from the second conserved V-encoded cysteine to the conserved J-encoded phenylalanine. Sequences without an unambiguous match to a single V gene segment were excluded from the earlier analysis of approximately 600 of the donors. In an earlier analysis of some 590 of the donors, a V segment was called functional when productive rearrangements were above 56.7%, and segregating when the standard deviation between donors exceeded 5%. To diagnose cytomegalovirus status from the catalog of TCR beta chain sequences, a statistical classification framework was built. A later analysis assigned V and J genes by comparing TCR nucleotide sequences with IMGT/GENE-DB human TR gene sequences. A later analysis assigned CDR3 sequences and most-parsimonious VDJ recombination scenarios with the TCRdist pipeline. In a later analysis, every TCR beta chain was defined by the combination of its CDR3 amino acid sequence and its V-gene family, and reads without a unique V-gene family were dropped. In a later analysis, 500 to 650 highly shared, low-generation-probability nucleotide sequences were removed to address suspected cross-contamination and a sequencing artifact. In a later analysis, a clonal expansion index was calculated for each public chain from normalized within-repertoire ranks of inferred template counts. Generation probabilities in a later analysis came from a VDJ recombination model fitted to out-of-frame rearrangements, and those results were checked against IGoR. In a later analysis, TCR-TCR, TCR-HLA and TCR-CMV co-occurrence was scored with hypergeometric tests, and a repertoire-size bias correction was applied to TCR pairs. A later analysis estimated false discovery rates by permuting HLA or CMV assignments 20 times. In a later analysis, co-occurring TCRs were grouped using DBSCAN, with TCRdist sequence similarity added in when clustering inside HLA-allele-positive subsets. Repertoires with fewer than 30,000 or more than 120,000 public chains were left out of co-occurrence clustering, as were four to six repertoires with anomalous nucleotide sharing. The clones in this table, taken by TCRdb from immuneACCESS, are in-frame only. Not every clone is retained; where verified, under half of the shortfall comes from an unresolved V gene, and the cause of the rest is unknown. V, J and clone size are taken as reported in that table, and D and trimming were inferred from the DNA itself. For this sample there are about 120,000 clones; about four fifths appear just once. The top ten constitute roughly 3.7% of the sample.

The sequencing input was PBMCs. The sequence joins TRBV6-1 to TRBJ2-3, with no confidently assigned D gene. This TCR came from a woman aged 40 to 49 in good health and CMV-seropositive. The nucleotide sequence reads TGTGCCAGCAGTGTACTTGGCACAGATACGCAGTATTTT. Its amino acids are CASSVLGTDTQYF.